Listed here are 3 T cell receptor beta chains from one sample, sequenced in a study of regulatory T cells in long-lasting Graves disease. HTBI primers from iRepertoire and Arm-PCR of CDR3 regions yielded the TCR beta libraries. TCRdb reprocessed the multiplex PCR reads with MiXCR, giving one entry per CDR3 protein. The profile shows under 500,000 distinct CDR3 sequences, around 21% of them singletons. Specified time point: persistent/refractory GD, antithyroid drugs over 5 years with positive TRAb. Researchers made the TCR library from RNA that was extracted from PBMCs. The source material was peripheral blood mononuclear cells (PBMCs), sampled when the disease was refractory, from a patient treated with antithyroid drugs. These receptors all stem from a female donor with Graves disease.

Written as DNA, the CDR3 is TGTGCCAGTAGGCAAAAAGGGAGCGGGGGGACTGAAGCTTTCTTT. Residues: CASRQKGSGGTEAFF. V usage is TRBV19 and J usage is TRBJ1-1, with a tentative D call TRBD1 (5 bases). The germline V gene encodes CDR1 LNHDA and CDR2 SQIVND (reference sequence). This CDR3 has 15 amino acids. Between the trimmed V and J ends, which lost 6 bases and 5 bases, there was a span of 19 bases.

This clonotype has at least ten counts. The V and J genes are TRBV12-3 or TRBV12-4 and TRBJ1-2; 7 bases line up with TRBD1. This CDR3 is 15 amino acids long. The trim removed 2 bases at V and 5 bases at J, leaving 8 bases unmatched. CDR3 sequence: CASSLRQGGGYGYTF. CDR3 bases: TGTGCCAGCAGTTTAAGACAGGGCGGGGGTTATGGCTACACCTTC.

This clonotype was picked up a small number of times. This chain links TRBV27 with TRBJ1-2, with TRBD1 identical over 8 bases. Germline assignment: CDR1 MNHEY and CDR2 SMNVEV (reference sequence). V trimming: 6 bases; J trimming: 6 bases; junction bases outside the gene matches: 6. The CDR3 spans 13 residues. DNA of the CDR3: TGTGCCAGCAGACCCCAGGGGGCTAATGGCTACACCTTC. Translation: CASRPQGANGYTF.